Following are 4 T cell receptor beta chains from one sample sequenced in a study of blood T cells in healthy people across ages. PCR was performed a second time for 7 to 11 cycles using a sample-barcoded 5' primer and a J-beta primer mix. TCRdb reprocessed the 5' RACE reads via MiXCR and lists one record per CDR3 protein. The table lists 1.5 million to 2 million distinct CDR3 sequences, over 25% of them singletons. Source material: blood. These receptors were collected from a woman younger than 45 in good health.

J is TRBJ1-3 and V is TRBV12-3 or TRBV12-4; D is unclear. With 5 bases removed from V and 3 bases from J, the gap between germline ends came to 11 bases. This CDR3 contains 14 residues. In DNA form, the CDR3 reads TGTGCCAGCAGTCAGCCGGGGTTTGGAAACACCATATATTTT. Translation: CASSQPGFGNTIYF.

As regards this clonotype: It may be a read error: a sequence one base away is much more abundant. The chain couples TRBV9 to TRBJ2-5; unclear D gene. Germline values: CDR1 SGDLS, CDR2 YYNGEE. The CDR3 length is 15 residues. The CDR3 spells CASSESSGGQEAQYF. In DNA form, the CDR3 reads TGTGCCAGCAGCGAAAGCTCCGGCGGCCAAGAGGCCCAGTACTTC.

This clonotype was recorded at least ten times. V is TRBV18 and J is TRBJ1-5; D might be TRBD1 (6 bases). The CDR3 runs 14 residues. Germline CDR1 reads KGHSH; CDR2 reads LQKENI. V was cut by 8 bases and J by 3 bases, with 14 bases left in between. CDR3 nucleotide sequence: TGTGCCAGCAGCCAGGACAGATCCAATCAGCCCCAGCATTTT. Its protein product is CASSQDRSNQPQHF.

In its sample, this clonotype was seen many times. This rearrangement joins TRBV29-1 to TRBJ2-1; tentative D call: TRBD2 (6 bases). The CDR3 runs to 14 residues. Germline CDR1 and CDR2: SQVTM and ANQGSEA. CDR3 sequence: CSFLYGSSYNEQFF. CDR3 nucleotide sequence: TGCAGTTTTTTGTACGGGAGCTCCTACAATGAGCAGTTCTTC.